This T cell receptor beta chain was sequenced during a study of technical replicates of blood from several donors. This CDR3 spans 14 amino acids. J was trimmed by 3 bases and V by 0 bases; bases with no gene match: 2. Germline V lookup: CDR1 SGDLS, CDR2 YYNGEE. TCRdb keeps only in-frame clones here, not all; method: immunoSEQ multiplex PCR. This sample has over 80,000 clones, with approximately 96% found just once. Sequenced sample: T cells isolated from PBMCs. The clonotype comes from a human donor in good health. V gene TRBV9 combines with J gene TRBJ2-7, with 8 bases identical to TRBD2. The CDR3 loop is CASSVGLAHYEQYF. In DNA form, the CDR3 reads TGTGCCAGCAGCGTAGGACTAGCGCACTACGAGCAGTACTTC.